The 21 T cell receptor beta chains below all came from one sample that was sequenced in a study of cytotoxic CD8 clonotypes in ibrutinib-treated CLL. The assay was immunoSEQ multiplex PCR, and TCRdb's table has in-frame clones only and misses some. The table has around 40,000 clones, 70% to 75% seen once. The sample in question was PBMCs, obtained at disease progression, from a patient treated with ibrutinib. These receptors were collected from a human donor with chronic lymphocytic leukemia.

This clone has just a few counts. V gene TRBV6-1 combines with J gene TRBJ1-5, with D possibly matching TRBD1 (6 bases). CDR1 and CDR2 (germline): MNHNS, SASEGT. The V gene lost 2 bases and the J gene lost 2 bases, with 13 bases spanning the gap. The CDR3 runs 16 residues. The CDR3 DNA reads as TGTGCCAGCAGTGAAAGATCCGGGGGCGGCAATCAGCCCCAGCATTTT. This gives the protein CASSERSGGGNQPQHF.

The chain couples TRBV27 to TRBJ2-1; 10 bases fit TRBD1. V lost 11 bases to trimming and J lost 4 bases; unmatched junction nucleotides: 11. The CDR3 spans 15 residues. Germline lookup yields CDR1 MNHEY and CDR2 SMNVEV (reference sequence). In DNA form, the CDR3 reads TGTGCCGGTACCCCGGGACAGGGGATGTACAATGAGCAGTTCTTC. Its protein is CAGTPGQGMYNEQFF.

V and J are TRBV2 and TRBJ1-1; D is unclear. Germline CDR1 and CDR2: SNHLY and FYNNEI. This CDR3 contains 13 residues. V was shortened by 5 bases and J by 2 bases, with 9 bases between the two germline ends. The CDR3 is CASSRSVNTEAFF. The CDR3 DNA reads TGTGCCAGCAGTAGGTCCGTAAACACTGAAGCTTTCTTT.

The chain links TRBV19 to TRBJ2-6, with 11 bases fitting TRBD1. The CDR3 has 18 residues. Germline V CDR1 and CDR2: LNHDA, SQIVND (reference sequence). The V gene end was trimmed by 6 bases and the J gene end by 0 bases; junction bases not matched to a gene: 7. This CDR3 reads CASRPPGTGGSGANVLTF. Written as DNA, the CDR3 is TGTGCCAGTAGGCCCCCCGGGACAGGGGGCTCTGGGGCCAACGTCCTGACTTTC.

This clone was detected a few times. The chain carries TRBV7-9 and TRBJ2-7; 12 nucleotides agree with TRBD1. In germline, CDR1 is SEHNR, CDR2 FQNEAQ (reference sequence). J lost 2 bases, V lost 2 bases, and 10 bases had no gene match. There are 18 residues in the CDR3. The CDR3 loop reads CASSLLGQGAQRAYEQYF. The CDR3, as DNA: TGTGCCAGCAGCTTACTGGGACAGGGGGCTCAAAGGGCCTACGAGCAGTACTTC.

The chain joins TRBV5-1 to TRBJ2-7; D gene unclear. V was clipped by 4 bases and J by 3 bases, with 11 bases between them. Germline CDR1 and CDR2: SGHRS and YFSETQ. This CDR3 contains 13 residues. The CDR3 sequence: CASSILTNYEQYF. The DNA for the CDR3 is TGCGCCAGCAGCATACTCACCAACTACGAGCAGTACTTC.

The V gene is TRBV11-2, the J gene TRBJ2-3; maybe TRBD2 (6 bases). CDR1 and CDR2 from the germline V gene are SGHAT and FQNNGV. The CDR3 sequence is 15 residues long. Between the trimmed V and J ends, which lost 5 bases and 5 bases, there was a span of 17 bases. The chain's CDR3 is CASSRVSGVGDTQYF. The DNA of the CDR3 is TGTGCCAGCAGCCGGGTATCGGGGGTAGGAGATACGCAGTATTTT.

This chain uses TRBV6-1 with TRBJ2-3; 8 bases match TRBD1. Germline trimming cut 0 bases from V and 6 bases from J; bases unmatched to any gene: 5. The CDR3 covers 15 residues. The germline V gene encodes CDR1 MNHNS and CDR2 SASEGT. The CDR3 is CASSEAWTGMDTQYF. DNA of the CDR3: TGTGCCAGCAGTGAAGCGTGGACAGGGATGGATACGCAGTATTTT.

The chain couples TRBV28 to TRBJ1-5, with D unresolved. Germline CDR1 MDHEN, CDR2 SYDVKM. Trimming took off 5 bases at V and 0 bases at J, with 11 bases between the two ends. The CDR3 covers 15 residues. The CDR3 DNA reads TGTGCCAGCAGTCCTCCACAGCCTAGCAATCAGCCCCAGCATTTT. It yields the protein CASSPPQPSNQPQHF.

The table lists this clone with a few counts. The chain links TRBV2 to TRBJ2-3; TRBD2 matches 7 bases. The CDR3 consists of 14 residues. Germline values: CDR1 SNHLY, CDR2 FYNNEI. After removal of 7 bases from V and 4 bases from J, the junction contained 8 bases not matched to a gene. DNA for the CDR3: TGTGCCAGCAAGTCTCTAGCGGCGGCAGATACGCAGTATTTT. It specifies CASKSLAAADTQYF.

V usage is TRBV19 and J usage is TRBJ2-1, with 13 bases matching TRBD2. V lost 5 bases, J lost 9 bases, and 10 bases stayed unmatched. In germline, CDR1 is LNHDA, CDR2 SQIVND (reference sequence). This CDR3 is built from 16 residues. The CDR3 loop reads CASSFQGLAGVVEQFF. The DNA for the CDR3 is TGTGCCAGTAGTTTCCAAGGACTAGCGGGGGTAGTTGAGCAGTTCTTC.

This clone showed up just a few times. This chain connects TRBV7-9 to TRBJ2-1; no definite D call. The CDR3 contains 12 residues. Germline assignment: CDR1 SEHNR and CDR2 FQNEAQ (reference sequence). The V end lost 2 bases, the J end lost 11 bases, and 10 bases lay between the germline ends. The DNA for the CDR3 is TGTGCCAGCAGCTTACGTTCGGACCAGCAGTTCTTC. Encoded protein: CASSLRSDQQFF.

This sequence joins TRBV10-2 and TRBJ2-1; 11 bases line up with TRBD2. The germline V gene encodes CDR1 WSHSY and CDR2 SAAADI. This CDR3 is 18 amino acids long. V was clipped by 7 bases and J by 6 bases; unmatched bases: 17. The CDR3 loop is CASTPWGSGGGGFNEQFF. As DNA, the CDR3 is TGCGCCAGCACCCCATGGGGTAGCGGGGGGGGAGGGTTCAATGAGCAGTTCTTC.

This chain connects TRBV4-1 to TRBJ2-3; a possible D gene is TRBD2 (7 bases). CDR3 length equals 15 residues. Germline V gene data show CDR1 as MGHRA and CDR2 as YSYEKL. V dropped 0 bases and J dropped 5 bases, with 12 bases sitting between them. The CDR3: CASSQEEGGRDTQYF. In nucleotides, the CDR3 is TGCGCCAGCAGCCAAGAAGAGGGGGGGCGAGATACGCAGTATTTT.

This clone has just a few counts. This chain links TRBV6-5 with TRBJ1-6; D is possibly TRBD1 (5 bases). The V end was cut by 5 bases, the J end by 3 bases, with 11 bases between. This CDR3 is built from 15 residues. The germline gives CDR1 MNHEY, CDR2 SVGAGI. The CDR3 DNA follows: TGTGCCAGCAGTCCCCAGGGAGACTATAATTCACCCCTCCACTTT. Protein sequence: CASSPQGDYNSPLHF.

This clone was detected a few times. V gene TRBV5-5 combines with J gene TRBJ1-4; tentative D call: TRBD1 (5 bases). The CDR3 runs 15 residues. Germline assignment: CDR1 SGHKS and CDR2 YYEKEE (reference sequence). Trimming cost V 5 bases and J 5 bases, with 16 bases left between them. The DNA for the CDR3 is TGTGCCAGCAGATTGCATTCCGGGACCAATGAAAAACTGTTTTTT. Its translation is CASRLHSGTNEKLFF. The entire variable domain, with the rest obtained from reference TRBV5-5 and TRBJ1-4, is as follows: DAGVTQSPTHLIKTRGQQVTLRCSPISGHKSVSWYQQVLGQGPQFIFQYYEKEERGRGNFPDRFSARQFPNYSSELNVNALLLGDSALYLCASRLHSGTNEKLFFGSGTQLSVL.

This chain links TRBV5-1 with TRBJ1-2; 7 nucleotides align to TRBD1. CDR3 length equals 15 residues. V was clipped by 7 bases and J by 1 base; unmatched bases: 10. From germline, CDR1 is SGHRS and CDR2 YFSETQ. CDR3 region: CASCKGTAFNYGYTF. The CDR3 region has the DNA TGCGCCAGCTGCAAGGGGACAGCCTTTAACTATGGCTACACCTTC. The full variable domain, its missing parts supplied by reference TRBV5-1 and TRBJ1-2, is KAGVTQTPRYLIKTRGQQVTLSCSPISGHRSVSWYQQTPGQGLQFLFEYFSETQRNKGNFPGRFSGRQFSNSRSEMNVSTLELGDSALYLCASCKGTAFNYGYTFGSGTRLTVV.

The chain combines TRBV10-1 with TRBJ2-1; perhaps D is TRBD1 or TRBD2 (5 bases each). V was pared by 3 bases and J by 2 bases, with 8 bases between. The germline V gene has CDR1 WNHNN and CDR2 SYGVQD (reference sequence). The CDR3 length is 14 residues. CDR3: CASSDGGTYNEQFF. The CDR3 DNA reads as TGCGCCAGCAGTGATGGGGGTACCTACAATGAGCAGTTCTTC.

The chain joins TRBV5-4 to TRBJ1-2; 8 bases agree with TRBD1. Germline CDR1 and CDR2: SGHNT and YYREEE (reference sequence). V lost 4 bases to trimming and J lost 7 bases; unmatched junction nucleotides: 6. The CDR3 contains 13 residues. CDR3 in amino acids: CASSPDREIGYTF. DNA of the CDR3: TGTGCCAGCAGCCCGGACAGGGAGATTGGCTACACCTTC.

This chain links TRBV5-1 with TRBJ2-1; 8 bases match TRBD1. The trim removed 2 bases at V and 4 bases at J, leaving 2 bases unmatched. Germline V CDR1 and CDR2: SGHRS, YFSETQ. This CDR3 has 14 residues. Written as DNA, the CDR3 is TGCGCCAGCAGCTTCCAGGGGGCTTACAATGAGCAGTTCTTC. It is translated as CASSFQGAYNEQFF.

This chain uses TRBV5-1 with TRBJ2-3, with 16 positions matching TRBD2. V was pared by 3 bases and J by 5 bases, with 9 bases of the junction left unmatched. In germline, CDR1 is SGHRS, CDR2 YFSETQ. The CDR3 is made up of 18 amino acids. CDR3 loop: CASSWPGTSGGALDTQYF. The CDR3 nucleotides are TGCGCCAGCAGCTGGCCCGGGACTAGCGGGGGGGCCTTAGATACGCAGTATTTT.